What follows are 14 T cell receptor beta chains derived from one specimen sequenced in a study of T cells in localized non-small cell lung cancer. Sequencing used immunoSEQ multiplex PCR; TCRdb keeps in-frame clones, though not all of them. The sample holds 1,800 or so clones, about a sixth seen once. The material sequenced was normal lung tissue next to the tumor, taken before any cancer treatment. The receptors shown here come from a man aged 35 to 70 with stage II squamous cell lung carcinoma.

This chain links TRBV19 with TRBJ1-2; D uncertain. This CDR3 contains 17 residues. Trimming took 4 bases from V and 4 from J, leaving 22 bases between them. Germline assignment: CDR1 LNHDA and CDR2 SQIVND (reference sequence). Here the CDR3 DNA reads TGTGCCAGTAGTACCCAGTTAATGGCAGGTATCGCCTATGGCTACACCTTC. This gives the protein CASSTQLMAGIAYGYTF.

The chain combines TRBV15 with TRBJ2-1; D is unresolved. V was pared by 1 base and J by 4 bases, with 14 bases between. Germline CDR1 is LNHNV and CDR2 is YYDKDF (reference sequence). This CDR3 region has 16 residues. In nucleotides, the CDR3 is TGTGCCACCAGCAGAGCCCCGGGCGGAGAATACAATGAGCAGTTCTTC. It translates to CATSRAPGGEYNEQFF.

This clone was counted once. The rearrangement joins TRBV19 to TRBJ1-2, with a possible D match to TRBD1 (6 bases). Between the trimmed V and J ends, which lost 10 bases and 7 bases, there was a span of 13 bases. CDR3 length equals 11 residues. Germline loops: CDR1 LNHDA, CDR2 SQIVND (reference sequence). CDR3 sequence reads: CATLGARGYTF. As DNA, the CDR3 is TGTGCCACCTTGGGGGCACGTGGCTACACCTTC. The variable domain in full, with the rest retrieved from reference TRBV19 and TRBJ1-2, is DGGITQSPKYLFRKEGQNVTLSCEQNLNHDAMYWYRQDPGQGLRLIYYSQIVNDFQKGDIAEGYSVSREKKESFPLTVTSAQKNPTAFYLCATLGARGYTFGSGTRLTVV.

The chain employs TRBV9 and TRBJ1-4; D not certain. Germline CDR1 is SGDLS and CDR2 is YYNGEE. V shed 4 bases and J shed 6 bases, with 13 bases lying between them. CDR3 length equals 14 residues. CDR3 amino acids: CASSLELRDEKLFF. The CDR3, as DNA: TGTGCCAGCAGCCTGGAGCTAAGGGATGAAAAACTGTTTTTT.

This clone occurred many times. The rearrangement joins TRBV11-3 to TRBJ1-2, with D possibly being TRBD1 (5 bases). The CDR3 consists of 14 residues. Trimming pared 7 bases from V and 4 bases from J, leaving 16 bases between. Germline CDR1 SGHNT, CDR2 YENEEA. Here the CDR3 DNA reads TGTGCCAGCAAGGAGAGGGGTGCTGGCTATGGCTACACCTTC. Protein: CASKERGAGYGYTF.

Within the sample, this clone is medium-sized. V is TRBV4-1 and J is TRBJ2-1; D is unclear. Germline values: CDR1 MGHRA, CDR2 YSYEKL. This CDR3 is 14 amino acids long. Deletions cut 0 bases from V and 7 bases from J, with 10 bases between. CDR3 DNA: TGCGCCAGCAGCCAAGACAGTAGCCCAAATGAGCAGTTCTTC. This translates into CASSQDSSPNEQFF.

The chain carries TRBV14 and TRBJ2-7; 9 positions match TRBD1. The ends lost 3 bases at V and 4 bases at J; junction bases unmatched: 10. CDR3 length: 16 residues. The germline V gene encodes CDR1 SGHDN and CDR2 FVKESK. In nucleotides, the CDR3 is TGTGCCAGCAGCCATCCGGGACAGGGAACCTTATACGAGCAGTACTTC. It specifies CASSHPGQGTLYEQYF.

This clone was counted between two and nine times. V is TRBV9 and J is TRBJ2-7; a possible D gene is TRBD1 (6 bases). V was shortened by 3 bases and J by 4 bases, with 8 bases between the two germline ends. The CDR3 is 12 residues long. Looked up from germline, CDR1 is SGDLS and CDR2 is YYNGEE. The CDR3 reads CASSAGEYEQYF. The CDR3, as DNA: TGTGCCAGCAGCGCAGGGGAATACGAGCAGTACTTC.

This clone ranks as medium-sized (0.01 to 0.1%). The chain couples TRBV11-3 to TRBJ2-7, with D perhaps TRBD1 (6 bases). V lost 2 bases and J 5 bases, leaving 22 bases between the germline ends. The V gene's germline CDR1 is SGHNT and CDR2 YENEEA. This CDR3 spans 17 amino acids. CDR3 sequence reads: CASSLSSGLQGVHEQYF. Here the CDR3 DNA reads TGTGCCAGCAGCTTATCGTCGGGGTTACAGGGTGTCCACGAGCAGTACTTC.

This chain links TRBV11-3 with TRBJ2-1; D assignment may be TRBD1 or TRBD2 (6 bases each). V lost 5 bases, J lost 4 bases, and 15 bases lay in between. The CDR3 runs 15 residues. Germline V lookup: CDR1 SGHNT, CDR2 YENEEA. In nucleotides, the CDR3 is TGTGCCAGCAGCCTTTTCGGGGGCGCATACAATGAGCAGTTCTTC. Encoded protein: CASSLFGGAYNEQFF.

This clone is categorized as medium-sized (0.01 to 0.1%). V usage is TRBV11-3 and J usage is TRBJ2-1; D might be TRBD1 (5 bases). Germline V gene data show CDR1 as SGHNT and CDR2 as YENEEA. Between the trimmed V and J ends, which lost 2 bases and 5 bases, there was a span of 10 bases. CDR3 length: 14 amino acids. The CDR3 DNA reads as TGTGCCAGCAGCTTAAGGGGCAGCCACAATGAGCAGTTCTTC. This gives the protein CASSLRGSHNEQFF.

This clone counts as medium-sized. The gene calls are TRBV9 and TRBJ2-7; 12 bases fit TRBD2. From germline, CDR1 is SGDLS and CDR2 YYNGEE. CDR3 length: 19 amino acids. The ends lost 4 bases at V and 6 bases at J; junction bases unmatched: 20. The DNA of the CDR3 is TGTGCCAGCAGCCTCGGGATACTAGCGGGAGGTCTCCCCCCTCGCGAGCAGTACTTC. It translates to CASSLGILAGGLPPREQYF.

The chain is built from TRBV6-8 and TRBJ1-1; D is uncertain. Germline assignment: CDR1 MNHGY and CDR2 SAAAGT. Trimming pared 0 bases from V and 4 bases from J, leaving 9 bases between. CDR3 length: 14 amino acids. The CDR3 loop is CASSYSRVLTEAFF. In DNA form, the CDR3 reads TGTGCCAGCAGTTACTCTCGGGTTCTCACTGAAGCTTTCTTT.

This clone was counted between two and nine times. This chain joins TRBV11-3 and TRBJ1-1; tentatively, D is TRBD1 (6 bases). The CDR3 is 15 amino acids. Germline CDR1 and CDR2: SGHNT and YENEEA. Trimming cost V 5 bases and J 10 bases, with 23 bases left between them. The CDR3 protein is CASSHGGEGALGAFF. The CDR3 DNA is TGTGCCAGCAGCCATGGGGGCGAGGGAGCCTTGGGAGCTTTCTTT. The whole variable domain, remainder taken from reference TRBV11-3 and TRBJ1-1, is EAGVVQSPRYKIIEKKQPVAFWCNPISGHNTLYWYLQNLGQGPELLIRYENEEAVDDSQLPKDRFSAERLKGVDSTLKIQPAELGDSAVYLCASSHGGEGALGAFFGQGTRLTVV.